A selection of T cell receptor beta chains follows, all from one sample in a study of blood T cells in healthy people across ages. TCRdb re-derived calls from the 5' RACE reads in MiXCR, one entry per CDR3 protein. The sample yields hundreds of thousands of distinct CDR3 sequences, around three fifths seen once. Sample: blood. These TCRs come from a man aged 40-50 years in good health. Both conserved end residues are part of each CDR3. Fields, in order: D gene, J gene, V gene, clone size, CDR3 DNA, CDR3 protein. A D gene is named only where the DNA matches it firmly. Clone size appears in some rows only: once, few, many, or a class for an expanded clone.

D: NA
J: TRBJ1-2
V: TRBV7-2
size: NA
DNA: TGTGCCAGCAGCCCGGGGACTGAGAATGGCTACACCTTC
CDR3: CASSPGTENGYTF

D: TRBD1
J: TRBJ2-5
V: TRBV5-1
size: few
DNA: TGCGCCAGCAGCCCGGGACAGGGTATCGGCCAAGAGACCCAGTACTTC
CDR3: CASSPGQGIGQETQYF

D: NA
J: TRBJ2-2
V: TRBV6-1
size: NA
DNA: TGTGCCAGCATAAATGGGCCAAGTAACTCCGGGGAGCTGTTTTTT
CDR3: CASINGPSNSGELFF

D: TRBD2
J: TRBJ2-7
V: TRBV6-1
size: NA
DNA: TGTGCCAGCACCCCAGCGGGGGGCTACGAGCAGTACTTC
CDR3: CASTPAGGYEQYF

D: NA
J: TRBJ1-2
V: TRBV21-1
size: NA
DNA: TGTGCCAGCATCCCAACGTCTTTGGGCAGCAACTATGGCTACACCTTC
CDR3: CASIPTSLGSNYGYTF

D: NA
J: TRBJ2-3
V: TRBV6-5
size: NA
DNA: TGTGCCAGCAGTTACTCGAGTAGTGCTAGCTCAGATACGCAGTATTTT
CDR3: CASSYSSSASSDTQYF

D: NA
J: TRBJ1-2
V: TRBV20-1
size: NA
DNA: TGCAGTGCTAGAGGGTTTCGGACGGGCAATAACTATGGCTACACCTTC
CDR3: CSARGFRTGNNYGYTF

D: NA
J: TRBJ2-5
V: TRBV29-1
size: NA
DNA: TGCAGCGCTACCGGGACTTATGAGACCCAGTACTTC
CDR3: CSATGTYETQYF

D: TRBD2
J: TRBJ2-1
V: TRBV2
size: NA
DNA: TGTGCCAGCAGTGGGGGACTAGCGGGAGGCGAGACCCAGTTCTTC
CDR3: CASSGGLAGGETQFF

D: NA
J: TRBJ2-3
V: TRBV4-2
size: NA
DNA: TGTGCCAGCAGCCAAAACCCGGCAGGCGGTTTAGATACGCAGTATTTT
CDR3: CASSQNPAGGLDTQYF

D: NA
J: TRBJ2-5
V: TRBV6-2/TRBV6-3
size: NA
DNA: TGTGCCAGCAGTTCCTGGGGCCTGGAGACCCAGTACTTC
CDR3: CASSSWGLETQYF

D: TRBD2
J: TRBJ2-1
V: TRBV10-3
size: few
DNA: TGTGCCATCAGTGGAGGGGCTCAGCGGGAGGTCTCCAATGAGCAGTTCTTC
CDR3: CAISGGAQREVSNEQFF

D: TRBD1
J: TRBJ2-1
V: TRBV28
size: NA
DNA: TGTGCCAGCAGTTCATGGGGACAGGTAAACAATGAGCAGTTCTTC
CDR3: CASSSWGQVNNEQFF

D: NA
J: TRBJ2-7
V: TRBV7-9
size: few
DNA: TGTGCCAGCAGCGGCGGCACACCTAATTACGAGCAGTACTTC
CDR3: CASSGGTPNYEQYF

D: NA
J: TRBJ2-3
V: TRBV6-2/TRBV6-3
size: NA
DNA: TGTGCCAGCACCGATAACCCCGGGACTAGCACAGATACGCAGTATTTT
CDR3: CASTDNPGTSTDTQYF

D: NA
J: TRBJ2-3
V: TRBV5-6
size: few
DNA: TGTGCCAGCAGCTTGGGGCAGGGGTCGAATACGCAGTATTTT
CDR3: CASSLGQGSNTQYF

D: NA
J: TRBJ2-7
V: TRBV5-5
size: NA
DNA: TGTGCCAGCAGCACTGGGACAATTAGCGAGCAGTACTTC
CDR3: CASSTGTISEQYF

D: NA
J: TRBJ2-3
V: TRBV29-1
size: once
DNA: TGCAGCGTTGTACAGGTCCCTAGCACAGATACGCAGTATTTT
CDR3: CSVVQVPSTDTQYF

D: NA
J: TRBJ2-3
V: TRBV5-1
size: NA
DNA: TGCGTCAGCAGCAGGCTCACACGCGATGCGCAGTATTTT
CDR3: CVSSRLTRDAQYF

D: NA
J: TRBJ1-6
V: TRBV20-1
size: NA
DNA: TGCAGTGCTAGATCAGAGGAGGCCTATAATTCACCCCTCCACTTT
CDR3: CSARSEEAYNSPLHF

D: NA
J: TRBJ2-6
V: TRBV28
size: NA
DNA: TGTGCCAGCAACCCGCGAACTGGGGCCAACGCCCTGACTTTC
CDR3: CASNPRTGANALTF

D: NA
J: TRBJ2-5
V: TRBV7-2
size: many
DNA: TGTGCCAGCAGCCCGTACGGACAACAAGAGACCCAGTACTTC
CDR3: CASSPYGQQETQYF

D: TRBD2
J: TRBJ2-7
V: TRBV5-1
size: NA
DNA: TGCGCCAGCAGCGAACTAGCGGGAGTCAGGGAGCCCCAGTACTTC
CDR3: CASSELAGVREPQYF

D: TRBD2
J: TRBJ2-7
V: TRBV20-1
size: few
DNA: TGCAGTGCTAAGACCCCGGGACTAGCGGGAGGGTACTACGAGCAGTACTTC
CDR3: CSAKTPGLAGGYYEQYF

D: TRBD1
J: TRBJ1-4
V: TRBV4-2
size: NA
DNA: TGTGCCAGCAGCCAGGAAAGACAGGGTATAGGGGTGGCTGAAAAACTGTTTTTT
CDR3: CASSQERQGIGVAEKLFF

D: NA
J: TRBJ2-1
V: TRBV29-1
size: few
DNA: TGCAGCGTTGAAACTTGGAATGAGCAGTTCTTC
CDR3: CSVETWNEQFF